One and the same sample provided the 21 T cell receptor beta chains below, sequenced in a study of cytomegalovirus exposure and HLA in healthy donors. With 60 Vbeta and 13 Jbeta primers, the PCR was carried out. Profiled with immunoSEQ multiplex PCR; TCRdb holds only in-frame clones, not every one. The sample shows about 99,000 clones, approximately 81% of them seen only once. What was sequenced was PBMCs. The receptors come from a male donor in good health and CMV-seropositive.

The chain combines TRBV6-5 with TRBJ1-1; 8 bases are shared with TRBD1. CDR3 length equals 13 residues. Germline V CDR1 and CDR2: MNHEY, SVGAGI. V trimming: 6 bases; J trimming: 8 bases; junction bases outside the gene matches: 8. The CDR3 is CASRPAGGQEAFF. The CDR3 coding sequence is TGTGCCAGCAGGCCGGCAGGGGGCCAGGAAGCTTTCTTT.

This chain links TRBV4-2 with TRBJ2-2, with a tentative D call TRBD1 (6 bases). The CDR3 contains 16 residues. V was clipped by 1 base and J by 6 bases, with 15 bases between them. The germline V gene encodes CDR1 LGHNA and CDR2 YNFKEQ. This chain's CDR3 is CASSQVEQGAAGELFF. CDR3 DNA sequence: TGTGCCAGCAGCCAAGTAGAACAGGGAGCGGCCGGGGAGCTGTTTTTT.

This clone has only one observation. The chain is built from TRBV7-3 and TRBJ2-5; weak D call: TRBD2 (6 bases). Germline V CDR1 and CDR2: SGHTA, FQGTGA. CDR3 length equals 14 residues. V was clipped by 4 bases and J by 4 bases, with 13 bases between them. The CDR3 protein is CASSSHGGGETQYF. In DNA form, the CDR3 reads TGTGCCAGCAGCTCCCACGGGGGTGGAGAGACCCAGTACTTC.

This clone has only a few counts. The V and J genes are TRBV4-1 and TRBJ1-6; 7 bases align to TRBD1. Trimming cost V 4 bases and J 5 bases; bases outside gene matches: 14. This CDR3 is built from 18 residues. In germline, CDR1 is MGHRA, CDR2 YSYEKL. The CDR3 nucleotides read TGCGCCAGCAGCCGGAAGATGGGACAGCTGGCGGATAATTCACCCCTCCACTTT. Translating gives CASSRKMGQLADNSPLHF.

The chain combines TRBV11-2 with TRBJ2-7, with D possibly being TRBD2 (6 bases). The CDR3 sequence is 14 residues long. V shed 5 bases and J shed 6 bases, with 17 bases lying between them. Germline V lookup: CDR1 SGHAT, CDR2 FQNNGV. CDR3 region: CASSVVREPREQYF. The CDR3 DNA follows: TGTGCCAGCAGCGTCGTCCGGGAGCCTCGCGAGCAGTACTTC.

The chain uses TRBV10-1 and TRBJ2-2; the match to TRBD2 covers 7 bases. Looked up from germline, CDR1 is WNHNN and CDR2 is SYGVQD (reference sequence). With 7 bases clipped from V and 5 bases from J, the junction kept 7 bases outside the gene matches. This CDR3 is 14 amino acids long. The CDR3 sequence is CASTPGLLTGELFF. The CDR3 coding sequence is TGCGCCAGCACCCCGGGACTATTGACCGGGGAGCTGTTTTTT.

This clone was picked up one time. V is TRBV2 and J is TRBJ2-7, with D maybe TRBD2 (7 bases). V was trimmed by 3 bases and J by 6 bases, leaving 21 bases between them. The germline CDR1 and CDR2 sequences are SNHLY and FYNNEI. The CDR3 covers 16 residues. In nucleotides, the CDR3 is TGTGCCAGCAGTGAGAGCGGGACACGACTAGTTTTCGAGCAGTACTTC. Its protein product is CASSESGTRLVFEQYF.

The V gene is TRBV7-9, the J gene TRBJ1-1; D is possibly TRBD1 (6 bases). The CDR3 contains 12 residues. Trimming shortened V by 4 bases and J by 8 bases, and 11 bases separated the two germline ends. Germline V gives CDR1 SEHNR, CDR2 FQNEAQ (reference sequence). The CDR3 sequence is CASSSRTAEAFF. CDR3 in DNA: TGTGCCAGCAGCTCGAGGACAGCAGAAGCTTTCTTT. The whole variable domain, remainder taken from reference TRBV7-9 and TRBJ1-1, is DTGVSQNPRHKITKRGQNVTFRCDPISEHNRLYWYRQTLGQGPEFLTYFQNEAQLEKSRLLSDRFSAERPKGSFSTLEIQRTEQGDSAMYLCASSSRTAEAFFGQGTRLTVV.

The chain couples TRBV6-6 to TRBJ2-5; 8 positions match TRBD1. TRBJ2-7 explains the end of the DNA better; the J call may be wrong. The CDR3 has 16 amino acids. In germline, CDR1 is MNHNY, CDR2 SVGAGI (reference sequence). The CDR3 nucleotides are TGTGCCAGCAGCAACCCCCGGCAGGGGGCGCGAAACGAGCAGTACTTC. It translates to CASSNPRQGARNEQYF.

V usage is TRBV9 and J usage is TRBJ2-7, with TRBD2 identical over 7 bases. The CDR3 is 15 residues long. From germline, CDR1 is SGDLS and CDR2 YYNGEE. After removal of 0 bases from V and 3 bases from J, the junction contained 6 bases not matched to a gene. As DNA, the CDR3 is TGTGCCAGCAGCGTAGGGCCCAGCGGGGACTACGAGCAGTACTTC. Residues: CASSVGPSGDYEQYF.

This chain joins TRBV15 and TRBJ1-2, with TRBD1 identical over 7 bases. J was trimmed by 2 bases and V by 1 base; bases with no gene match: 1. The CDR3 loop spans 14 amino acids. The germline V gene has CDR1 LNHNV and CDR2 YYDKDF (reference sequence). The CDR3 DNA is TGTGCCACCAGCAGAGCGGGACAGAACTATGGCTACACCTTC. This sequence encodes CATSRAGQNYGYTF.

The chain carries TRBV5-8 and TRBJ2-7; no clear D gene. The V gene lost 5 bases and the J gene lost 3 bases, with 9 bases spanning the gap. The CDR3 length is 12 residues. The germline V gene encodes CDR1 SGHTS and CDR2 YDEGEE. The CDR3 protein is CASSLSSYEQYF. Here the CDR3 DNA reads TGTGCCAGCAGTCTCTCCAGCTACGAGCAGTACTTC.

The CDR3 nucleotides are TGTGCCAGCACAGGGGGCCGTAACTATGGCTACACCTTC. This sequence encodes CASTGGRNYGYTF. V and J are TRBV6-5 and TRBJ1-2, with 8 bases aligning to TRBD1. The trim removed 7 bases at V and 1 base at J, leaving 2 bases unmatched. The CDR3 is 13 residues long. In germline, CDR1 is MNHEY, CDR2 SVGAGI.

The J gene is TRBJ1-5, the V gene TRBV9; no definite D call. This CDR3 comprises 15 residues. V was trimmed by 5 bases and J by 2 bases, leaving 14 bases between them. Germline V CDR1 and CDR2: SGDLS, YYNGEE. The CDR3 DNA reads as TGTGCCAGCAGTGCACTCTCGGGTGGCAATCAGCCCCAGCATTTT. It specifies CASSALSGGNQPQHF.

The rearrangement uses TRBV10-2 and TRBJ2-3; D not certain. CDR3 length equals 11 residues. The ends were cut back, 4 bases at V and 6 bases at J, with 5 bases in the middle. The germline gives CDR1 WSHSY, CDR2 SAAADI. For the CDR3, the DNA is TGCGCCAGCAGTGTTGAGGATACGCAGTATTTT. Amino acids: CASSVEDTQYF.

This CDR3 is CATSGGGGYGYTF. Written as DNA, the CDR3 is TGTGCCACCAGCGGAGGGGGCGGCTATGGCTACACCTTC. The rearrangement uses TRBV15 and TRBJ1-2; 7 nucleotides match TRBD1. There are 13 residues in the CDR3. Germline assignment: CDR1 LNHNV and CDR2 YYDKDF (reference sequence). J gave up 4 bases and V 5 bases, and 4 bases lay outside the gene matches.

The J gene is TRBJ2-1, the V gene TRBV30, with D maybe TRBD1 (5 bases). Germline assignment: CDR1 GTSNPN and CDR2 SVGIG (reference sequence). This CDR3 contains 14 residues. Trimming left V 3 bases short and J 7 bases short, with 16 bases between. CDR3 region: CAWRAGSGWNEQFF. CDR3 in DNA: TGTGCCTGGAGGGCAGGGTCGGGTTGGAATGAGCAGTTCTTC.

This chain joins TRBV4-1 and TRBJ2-5, with 9 bases matching TRBD2. This CDR3 is 15 amino acids long. Germline CDR1 and CDR2: MGHRA and YSYEKL. V lost 5 bases to trimming and J lost 5 bases; unmatched junction nucleotides: 9. CDR3 sequence (DNA): TGCGCCAGCAGCGAGACTACTAGCGGGTGGGAGACCCAGTACTTC. It is translated as CASSETTSGWETQYF.

V gene TRBV4-1 combines with J gene TRBJ1-5, with D unresolved. The CDR3 is 14 amino acids. Germline values: CDR1 MGHRA, CDR2 YSYEKL. Trimming left V 0 bases short and J 4 bases short, with 7 bases between. The CDR3 here is CASSQEPGNQPQHF. CDR3 coding DNA: TGCGCCAGCAGCCAAGAACCCGGGAATCAGCCCCAGCATTTT.

The V gene is TRBV4-1, the J gene TRBJ2-5; TRBD1 is a possible D gene (5 bases). V was clipped by 2 bases and J by 0 bases, with 7 bases between them. Germline CDR1 MGHRA, CDR2 YSYEKL. The length of the CDR3 is 14 residues. The CDR3 loop is CASSQQGNQETQYF. The DNA of the CDR3 is TGCGCCAGCAGCCAACAGGGAAACCAAGAGACCCAGTACTTC.

The chain joins TRBV9 to TRBJ2-3; TRBD1 is a possible D gene (6 bases). The V gene lost 2 bases and the J gene lost 4 bases, with 8 bases spanning the gap. Germline CDR1 and CDR2: SGDLS and YYNGEE. This CDR3 is 13 amino acids long. The CDR3 coding sequence is TGTGCCAGCAGCGTGACAGGATCAGATACGCAGTATTTT. Translating gives CASSVTGSDTQYF.